These 4 T cell receptor beta chains originate from one sample sequenced in a study of T cells expressing NK-cell markers. TCRdb processed the 5' RACE reads again and assigns one entry to each CDR3 protein, with no DNA. Here the sample table reports 440,000 or so distinct CDR3 sequences. The sample comprised blood T cells: a sorted CD56 or NKG2C T cell subset, CD4+ or CD8+ T cells, or bulk PBMC T cells (not recorded which). The receptors originated from a woman between 18 and 75 years old in good health.

The V call is TRBV27, the J call TRBJ1-6; TCRdb reports TRBD1, a call that lacks DNA to check it against. CDR1 and CDR2 (germline): MNHEY, SMNVEV (reference sequence). The CDR3 covers 17 residues. The CDR3 protein is CASSFIKVAGTNSPLHF.

The chain has TRBV7-9 and TRBJ2-1; TCRdb calls TRBD1, which cannot be checked without DNA. The CDR3 spans 17 residues. CDR1 is SEHNR and CDR2 is FQNEAQ in the germline V gene (reference sequence). The CDR3 reads CASSRFAGTGVPNEQFF.

V is TRBV3-1 and J is TRBJ2-5; the D call from TCRdb, TRBD1, cannot be confirmed without DNA. There are 13 residues in the CDR3. Germline lookup yields CDR1 LGHDT and CDR2 YNNKEL (reference sequence). The CDR3 is CASSQPKGETQYF.

J is TRBJ2-3 and V is TRBV21-1; there is no DNA to check the TCRdb D call of TRBD1. TRBV21-1 is listed as a pseudogene. CDR3 size: 19 residues. The CDR3: CASSAKCPTLEGGRDTQYF.